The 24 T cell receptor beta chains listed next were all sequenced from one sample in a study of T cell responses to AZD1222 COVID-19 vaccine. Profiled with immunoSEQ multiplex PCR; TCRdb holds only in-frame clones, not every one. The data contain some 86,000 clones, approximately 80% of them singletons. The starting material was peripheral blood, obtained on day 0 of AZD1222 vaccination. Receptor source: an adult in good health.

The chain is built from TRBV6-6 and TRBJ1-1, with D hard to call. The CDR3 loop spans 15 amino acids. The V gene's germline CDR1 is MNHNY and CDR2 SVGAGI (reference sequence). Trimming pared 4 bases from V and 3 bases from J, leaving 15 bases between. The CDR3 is CASSSVGGRHTEAFF. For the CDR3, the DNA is TGTGCCAGCAGTTCGGTGGGAGGGCGACACACTGAAGCTTTCTTT.

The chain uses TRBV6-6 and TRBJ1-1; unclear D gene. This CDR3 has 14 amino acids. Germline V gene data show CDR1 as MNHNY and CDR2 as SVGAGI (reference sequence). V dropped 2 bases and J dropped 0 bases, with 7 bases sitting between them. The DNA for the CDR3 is TGTGCCAGCAGTTACGAAGGGTTGAACACTGAAGCTTTCTTT. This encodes CASSYEGLNTEAFF.

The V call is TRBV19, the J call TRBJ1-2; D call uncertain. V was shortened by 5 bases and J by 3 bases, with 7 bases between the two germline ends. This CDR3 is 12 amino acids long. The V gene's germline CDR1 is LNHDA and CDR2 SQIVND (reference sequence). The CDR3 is CASSYRDYGYTF. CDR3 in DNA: TGTGCCAGTAGTTATAGAGACTATGGCTACACCTTC.

DNA for the CDR3: TGCGCCAGCAGCAAGAACCCCGGACAGGGTCAAGAGACCCAGTACTTC. Protein sequence: CASSKNPGQGQETQYF. The chain combines TRBV10-2 with TRBJ2-5; TRBD1 matches 8 bases. Germline V gene sequence: CDR1 WSHSY, CDR2 SAAADI. The trim removed 6 bases at V and 2 bases at J, leaving 11 bases unmatched. The CDR3 is made up of 16 amino acids.

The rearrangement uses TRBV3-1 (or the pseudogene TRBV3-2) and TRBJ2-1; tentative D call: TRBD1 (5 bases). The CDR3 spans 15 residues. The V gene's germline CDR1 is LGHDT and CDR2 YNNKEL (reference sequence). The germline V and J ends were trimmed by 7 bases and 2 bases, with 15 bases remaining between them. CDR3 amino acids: CASTPGSWPYNEQFF. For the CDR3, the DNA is TGTGCCAGCACCCCAGGGTCCTGGCCCTACAATGAGCAGTTCTTC.

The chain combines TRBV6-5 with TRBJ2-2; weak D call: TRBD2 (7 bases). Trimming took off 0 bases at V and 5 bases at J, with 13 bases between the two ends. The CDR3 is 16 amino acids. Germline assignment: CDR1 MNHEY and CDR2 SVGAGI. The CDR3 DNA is TGTGCCAGCAGTTACTCGCGGGGGCATGTGACCGGGGAGCTGTTTTTT. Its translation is CASSYSRGHVTGELFF.

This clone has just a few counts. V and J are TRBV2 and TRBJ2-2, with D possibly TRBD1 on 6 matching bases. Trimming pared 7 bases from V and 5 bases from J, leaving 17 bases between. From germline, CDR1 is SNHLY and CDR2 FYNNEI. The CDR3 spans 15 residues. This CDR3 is CASTSTGQITGELFF. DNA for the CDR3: TGTGCCAGCACCTCTACGGGACAAATTACCGGGGAGCTGTTTTTT.

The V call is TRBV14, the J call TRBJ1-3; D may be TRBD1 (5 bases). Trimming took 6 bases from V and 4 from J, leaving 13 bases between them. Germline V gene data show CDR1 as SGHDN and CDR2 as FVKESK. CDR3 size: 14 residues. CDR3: CASSPGTGGNTIYF. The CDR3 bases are TGTGCCAGCAGTCCCGGGACGGGGGGAAACACCATATATTTT.

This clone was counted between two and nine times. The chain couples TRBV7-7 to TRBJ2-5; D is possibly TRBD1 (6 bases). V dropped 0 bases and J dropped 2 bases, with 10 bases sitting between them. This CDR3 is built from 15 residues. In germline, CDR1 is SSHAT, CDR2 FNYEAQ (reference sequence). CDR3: CASSLALGGQETQYF. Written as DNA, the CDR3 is TGTGCCAGCAGCTTAGCGTTAGGGGGTCAAGAGACCCAGTACTTC.

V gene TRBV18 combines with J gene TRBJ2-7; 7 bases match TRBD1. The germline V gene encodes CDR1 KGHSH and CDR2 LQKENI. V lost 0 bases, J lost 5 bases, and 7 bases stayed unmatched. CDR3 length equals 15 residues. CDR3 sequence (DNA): TGTGCCAGCTCACCACCGCAGGGGGTAAGGAACGAGCAGTACTTC. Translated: CASSPPQGVRNEQYF.

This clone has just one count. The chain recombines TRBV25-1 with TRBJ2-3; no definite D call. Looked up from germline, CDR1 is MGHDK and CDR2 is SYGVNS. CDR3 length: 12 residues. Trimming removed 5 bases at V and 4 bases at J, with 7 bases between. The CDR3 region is CASSNDADTQYF. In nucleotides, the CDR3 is TGTGCCAGCAGTAACGACGCAGATACGCAGTATTTT.

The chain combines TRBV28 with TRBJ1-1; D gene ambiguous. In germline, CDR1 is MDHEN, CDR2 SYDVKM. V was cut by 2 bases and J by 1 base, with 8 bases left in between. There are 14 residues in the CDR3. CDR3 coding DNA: TGTGCCAGCAGTTTAGTCAGGAAGAACACTGAAGCTTTCTTT. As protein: CASSLVRKNTEAFF.

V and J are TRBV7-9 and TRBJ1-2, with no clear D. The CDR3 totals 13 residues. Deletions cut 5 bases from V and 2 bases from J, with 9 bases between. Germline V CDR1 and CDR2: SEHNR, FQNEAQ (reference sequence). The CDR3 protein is CASSPVGNYGYTF. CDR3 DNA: TGTGCCAGCAGCCCAGTGGGGAACTATGGCTACACCTTC. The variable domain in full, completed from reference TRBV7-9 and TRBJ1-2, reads DTGVSQNPRHKITKRGQNVTFRCDPISEHNRLYWYRQTLGQGPEFLTYFQNEAQLEKSRLLSDRFSAERPKGSFSTLEIQRTEQGDSAMYLCASSPVGNYGYTFGSGTRLTVV.

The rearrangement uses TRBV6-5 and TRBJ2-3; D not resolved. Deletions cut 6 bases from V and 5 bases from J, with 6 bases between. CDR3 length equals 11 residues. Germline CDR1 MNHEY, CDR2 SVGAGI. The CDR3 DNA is TGTGCCAGCAGGATAGGAGATACGCAGTATTTT. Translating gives CASRIGDTQYF.

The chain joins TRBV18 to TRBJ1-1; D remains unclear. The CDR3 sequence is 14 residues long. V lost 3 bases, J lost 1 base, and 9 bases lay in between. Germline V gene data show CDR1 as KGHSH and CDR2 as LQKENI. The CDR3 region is CASSPAGGNTEAFF. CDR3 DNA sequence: TGTGCCAGCTCACCCGCTGGCGGGAACACTGAAGCTTTCTTT.

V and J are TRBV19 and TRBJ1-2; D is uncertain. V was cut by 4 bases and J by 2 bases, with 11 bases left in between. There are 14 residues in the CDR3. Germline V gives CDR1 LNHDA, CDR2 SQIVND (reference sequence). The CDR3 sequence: CASSRTTRNYGYTF. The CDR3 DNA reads TGTGCCAGTAGTAGAACGACAAGGAACTATGGCTACACCTTC.

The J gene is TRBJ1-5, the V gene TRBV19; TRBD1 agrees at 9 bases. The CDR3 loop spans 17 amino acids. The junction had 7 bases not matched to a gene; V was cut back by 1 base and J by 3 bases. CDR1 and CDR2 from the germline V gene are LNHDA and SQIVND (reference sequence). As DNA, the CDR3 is TGTGCCAGTAGTATAGCCTACGGGACAGGGAACAATCAGCCCCAGCATTTT. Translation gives CASSIAYGTGNNQPQHF.

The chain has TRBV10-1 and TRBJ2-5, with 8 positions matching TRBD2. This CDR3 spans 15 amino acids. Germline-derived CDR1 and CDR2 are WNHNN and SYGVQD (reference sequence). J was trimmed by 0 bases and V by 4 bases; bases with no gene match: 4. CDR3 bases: TGCGCCAGCAGTGGGGTAGCGGGGAACCAAGAGACCCAGTACTTC. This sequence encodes CASSGVAGNQETQYF.

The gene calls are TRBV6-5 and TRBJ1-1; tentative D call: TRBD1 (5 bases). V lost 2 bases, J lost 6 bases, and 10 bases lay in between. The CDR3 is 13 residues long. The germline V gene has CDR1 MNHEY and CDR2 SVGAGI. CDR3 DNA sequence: TGTGCCAGCAGTTACCAAGGGGTCGCTGAAGCTTTCTTT. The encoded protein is CASSYQGVAEAFF.

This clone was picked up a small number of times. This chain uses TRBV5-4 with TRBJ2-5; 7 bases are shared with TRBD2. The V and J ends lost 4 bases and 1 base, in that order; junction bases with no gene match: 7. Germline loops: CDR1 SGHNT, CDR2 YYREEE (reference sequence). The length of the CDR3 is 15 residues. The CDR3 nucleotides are TGTGCCAGCAGCCTTCGCCTAGCGGTCCAAGAGACCCAGTACTTC. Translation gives CASSLRLAVQETQYF.

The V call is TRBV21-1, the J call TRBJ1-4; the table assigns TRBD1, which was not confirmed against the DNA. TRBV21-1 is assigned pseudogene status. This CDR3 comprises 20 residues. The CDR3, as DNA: TGTGCCAGCAGCAAAGGCCACGGGACAAGGATTCGGGGCACTAATGAAAAACTGTTTTTT. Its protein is CASSKGHGTRIRGTNEKLFF.

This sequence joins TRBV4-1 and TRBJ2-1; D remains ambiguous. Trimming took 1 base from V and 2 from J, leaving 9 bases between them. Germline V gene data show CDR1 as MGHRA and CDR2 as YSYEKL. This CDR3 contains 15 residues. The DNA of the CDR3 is TGCGCCAGCAGCCAAGCCAGCTCTACCTACAATGAGCAGTTCTTC. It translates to CASSQASSTYNEQFF.

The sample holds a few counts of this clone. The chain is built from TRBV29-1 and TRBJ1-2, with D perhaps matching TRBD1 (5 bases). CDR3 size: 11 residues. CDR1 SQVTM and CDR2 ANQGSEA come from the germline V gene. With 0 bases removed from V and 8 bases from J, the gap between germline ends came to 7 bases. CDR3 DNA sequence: TGCAGCGTTGAAGAAGGGGAGGGCTACACCTTC. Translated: CSVEEGEGYTF.

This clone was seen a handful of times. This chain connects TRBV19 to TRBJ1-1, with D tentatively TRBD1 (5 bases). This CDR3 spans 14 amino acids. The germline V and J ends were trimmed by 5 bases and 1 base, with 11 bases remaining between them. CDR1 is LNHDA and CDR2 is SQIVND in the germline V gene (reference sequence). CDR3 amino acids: CASSPFRENTEAFF. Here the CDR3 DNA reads TGTGCCAGTAGTCCATTCAGGGAGAACACTGAAGCTTTCTTT.